The T cell receptor (beta chain) described here comes from a study of shared clonotypes between healthy human individuals. This table comes from immunoSEQ multiplex PCR, and its TCRdb copy is limited to in-frame clones, with some not included. This sample has 650,000 to 800,000 clones, with 92% found just once. This clone was seen once. Antigen unknown. The CDR3 totals 19 residues. Germline V gives CDR1 MGHRA, CDR2 YSYEKL. The V gene end was trimmed by 2 bases and the J gene end by 0 bases; junction bases not matched to a gene: 6. CD45RO-negative CD8 cells positively selected for CCR7 made up the naive population, which excluded terminally differentiated effector memory CD45RA+ cells. Study-wide results and caveats: Generation probabilities of non-shared clonotypes were lower (relative to those shared by all four donors).

The sample consisted of naive CD8+ T cells sorted from blood. The genes are TRBV4-1 and TRBJ2-1; 14 bases are shared with TRBD2. This clonotype originated in a man aged 25-45 years in good health. The CDR3 loop reads CASSQPGLAGVSSYNEQFF. DNA for the CDR3: TGCGCCAGCAGCCAACCGGGACTAGCGGGAGTCAGCTCCTACAATGAGCAGTTCTTC.